This T cell receptor beta chain was identified in a study of blood T cells in healthy people across ages. Study findings and constraints: Diversity figures based on one million T cells were deemed too low. Per million T cells, the diversity of TCR beta decreased roughly linearly as age advanced.

Sample-barcoded 5' priming and a J-beta primer mix drove a second PCR of 7 to 11 cycles. TCRdb reprocessed the 5' RACE reads via MiXCR and lists one record per CDR3 protein. The table lists around 1,900,000 distinct CDR3 sequences, roughly 43% of them singletons. RNA extraction gave at least 5.5 micrograms of total RNA per sample. Regarding this clonotype: The antigen is undetermined.

Specimen: blood. The receptor was isolated from a human donor in good health.

The DNA for the CDR3 is TGTGCCAGCAGTTTTGGCAGTCCCGCTTTAGGAGATACGCAGTATTTT. It encodes CASSFGSPALGDTQYF. V and J are TRBV12-3 or TRBV12-4 and TRBJ2-3; D unclear. V was shortened by 3 bases and J by 5 bases, with 18 bases between the two germline ends. CDR3 length: 16 residues.